The rows below give T cell receptor beta chains drawn from one sample of a study of blood T cell repertoires in COVID-19. Here immunoSEQ multiplex PCR was the method, and the copy in TCRdb shows in-frame clones only, minus some. The sample lists over 150,000 clones; roughly 90% were seen once. Input material: peripheral blood. The receptors shown here come from a man aged 18-30 years with COVID-19, enrolled during active disease. CDR3s leave out the opening cysteine and the closing phenylalanine or tryptophan.

V gene: TRBV3-1/TRBV3-2
J gene: TRBJ2-1
CDR3 protein: ASSHSPGLAGGTYNEQF

V gene: TRBV19
J gene: TRBJ2-5
CDR3 protein: ASSTDREETQY

V gene: TRBV9
J gene: TRBJ1-3
CDR3 protein: ASSGRAGVIDTIY

V gene: TRBV9
J gene: TRBJ2-5
CDR3 protein: ASSPQTVLRETQY

V gene: TRBV12-3/TRBV12-4
J gene: TRBJ1-1
CDR3 protein: ASSFGMNTEAF

V gene: TRBV27
J gene: TRBJ2-7
CDR3 protein: ASSRYRGRGYYEQY

V gene: TRBV7-6
J gene: TRBJ1-2
CDR3 protein: ASSFLEGIEDYGYT

V gene: TRBV6-5
J gene: TRBJ2-7
CDR3 protein: ASSSGGVAYEQY

V gene: TRBV28
J gene: TRBJ1-5
CDR3 protein: ASSLDRALFSNQPQH

V gene: TRBV13
J gene: TRBJ1-6
CDR3 protein: ASSFGTGDSPLH

V gene: TRBV28
J gene: TRBJ1-2
CDR3 protein: ASSLWRGGHLKTYGYT

V gene: TRBV7-2
J gene: TRBJ1-1
CDR3 protein: ASSIKGWGDTEAF

V gene: TRBV15
J gene: TRBJ1-6
CDR3 protein: ATSRVTGPNSPLH

V gene: TRBV2
J gene: TRBJ1-6
CDR3 protein: ASTPGGNSPLH

V gene: TRBV27
J gene: TRBJ1-1
CDR3 protein: ASSPGTGAGTEAF

V gene: TRBV4-3
J gene: TRBJ2-7
CDR3 protein: ASSQEWASGASSYEQY

V gene: TRBV7-2
J gene: TRBJ2-7
CDR3 protein: ASSDRGREAAEQY

V gene: TRBV20-1
J gene: TRBJ1-4
CDR3 protein: SAPDSEKLL

V gene: TRBV3-1/TRBV3-2
J gene: TRBJ1-2
CDR3 protein: ASSETPGWDYGYT

V gene: TRBV7-9
J gene: TRBJ2-1
CDR3 protein: ASSLDPQGNEQF

V gene: TRBV7-9
J gene: TRBJ2-1
CDR3 protein: ASSFSTHNEQF

V gene: TRBV7-2
J gene: TRBJ1-1
CDR3 protein: ASSARQTGWSTEAF

V gene: TRBV14
J gene: TRBJ2-7
CDR3 protein: ASSQAGYEQY

V gene: TRBV7-7
J gene: TRBJ1-1
CDR3 protein: ASSQQVNTEAF

V gene: TRBV5-4
J gene: TRBJ1-1
CDR3 protein: ASTHGGETEAF

V gene: TRBV6-2/TRBV6-3
J gene: TRBJ2-7
CDR3 protein: ASSPRFGRPPYEQY

V gene: TRBV18
J gene: TRBJ2-3
CDR3 protein: ASSLIREDTQY

V gene: TRBV20-1
J gene: TRBJ1-1
CDR3 protein: SARTDTEAF

V gene: TRBV6-5
J gene: TRBJ2-1
CDR3 protein: ASSPWTGAREQF

V gene: TRBV3-1/TRBV3-2
J gene: TRBJ2-7
CDR3 protein: ASSPSGGPYEQY